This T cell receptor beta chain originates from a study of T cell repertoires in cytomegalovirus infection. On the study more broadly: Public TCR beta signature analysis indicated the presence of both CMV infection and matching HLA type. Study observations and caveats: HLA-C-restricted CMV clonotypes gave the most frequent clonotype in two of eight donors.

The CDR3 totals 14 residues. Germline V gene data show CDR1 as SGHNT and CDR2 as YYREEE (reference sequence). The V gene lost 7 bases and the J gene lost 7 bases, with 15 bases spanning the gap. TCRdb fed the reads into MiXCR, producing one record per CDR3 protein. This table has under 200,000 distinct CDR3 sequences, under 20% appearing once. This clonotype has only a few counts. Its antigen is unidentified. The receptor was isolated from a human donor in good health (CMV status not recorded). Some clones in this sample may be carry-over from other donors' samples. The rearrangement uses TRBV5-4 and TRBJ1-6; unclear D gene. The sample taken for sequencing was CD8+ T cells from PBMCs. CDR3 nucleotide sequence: TGTGCCAGCTGGAGTAGGGAAGGGAATTCACCCCTCCACTTT. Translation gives CASWSREGNSPLHF.